The sample holds one count of the clone carrying this T cell receptor beta chain. The data are from a study of blood T cell repertoires in COVID-19. The table came from immunoSEQ multiplex PCR; TCRdb's copy has only in-frame clones and leaves some out. Of 200,000 to 250,000 clones listed, roughly 90% are singletons. The CDR3 is made up of 16 amino acids. J gave up 0 bases and V 4 bases, and 8 bases lay outside the gene matches. Germline-derived CDR1 and CDR2 are SGHNT and YYREEE (reference sequence). The rearrangement uses TRBV5-4 and TRBJ2-3; the match to TRBD2 covers 7 bases. What was sequenced was peripheral blood. The clonotype originates from a woman in her sixties or seventies with acute or convalescent COVID-19. The CDR3 spells CASSPRLAPSTDTQYF. The CDR3 DNA reads as TGTGCCAGCAGCCCCCGACTAGCACCCAGCACAGATACGCAGTATTTT.